The 16 T cell receptor beta chains presented below share a single source sample, sequenced in a study of blood T cell repertoires in COVID-19. TCRdb keeps only in-frame clones here, not all; method: immunoSEQ multiplex PCR. There are about 150,000 clones in the sample; about 80% occur only once, and about 12% lies in the top ten. Sequencing was performed on peripheral blood. The receptors were sampled from a woman in her fifties or sixties with COVID-19, enrolled during active disease.

This rearrangement joins TRBV7-6 to TRBJ1-4, with 8 bases fitting TRBD1. Trimming removed 5 bases from V and 5 bases from J; junction bases left unmatched: 4. The CDR3 runs 14 residues. Germline-derived CDR1 and CDR2 are SGHVS and FNYEAQ. CDR3 in amino acids: CASSVTGGNEKLFF. In nucleotides, the CDR3 is TGTGCCAGCAGCGTAACAGGGGGGAATGAAAAACTGTTTTTT.

The V call is TRBV2, the J call TRBJ1-2, with 9 bases lining up with TRBD1. V was pared by 8 bases and J by 5 bases, with 6 bases of the junction left unmatched. There are 13 residues in the CDR3. In germline, CDR1 is SNHLY, CDR2 FYNNEI. CDR3 amino acids: CASRDRVIYGYTF. In DNA, the CDR3 is TGTGCCAGCCGGGACAGGGTGATTTATGGCTACACCTTC.

The chain couples TRBV3-1 (or the pseudogene TRBV3-2) to TRBJ1-5; no clear D. The CDR3 is made up of 15 amino acids. CDR1 and CDR2 from the germline V gene are LGHDT and YNNKEL (reference sequence). Trimming took off 1 base at V and 0 bases at J, with 7 bases between the two ends. This CDR3 reads CASSQGGYSNQPQHF. Written as DNA, the CDR3 is TGTGCCAGCAGCCAAGGAGGCTATAGCAATCAGCCCCAGCATTTT.

V and J are TRBV29-1 and TRBJ1-1, with TRBD1 matching 7 bases. With V trimmed by 7 bases and J by 2 bases, 10 bases remained unmatched. This CDR3 region has 14 residues. Looked up from germline, CDR1 is SQVTM and CDR2 is ANQGSEA. The CDR3 DNA sequence: TGCAGCGCCAAACCGGGACAGTCAAACACTGAAGCTTTCTTT. Encoded protein: CSAKPGQSNTEAFF. Full variable domain (missing parts from reference TRBV29-1 and TRBJ1-1): SAVISQKPSRDICQRGTSLTIQCQVDSQVTMMFWYRQQPGQSLTLIATANQGSEATYESGFVIDKFPISRPNLTFSTLTVSNMSPEDSSIYLCSAKPGQSNTEAFFGQGTRLTVV.

This clone was recorded only once. V usage is TRBV6-2 or TRBV6-3 and J usage is TRBJ2-7; D possibly corresponds to TRBD1 (5 bases). V was trimmed by 5 bases and J by 7 bases, leaving 15 bases between them. This CDR3 is 13 amino acids long. Germline CDR1 reads MNHEY; CDR2 reads SVGEGT. The CDR3 loop reads CASSRTSLFEQYV. In DNA, the CDR3 is TGTGCCAGCAGTCGGACATCGCTCTTTGAGCAGTACGTC.

The V gene is TRBV27, the J gene TRBJ1-6, with D hard to call. The CDR3 runs to 15 residues. Per the germline V gene, CDR1 is MNHEY and CDR2 is SMNVEV (reference sequence). Trimming left V 5 bases short and J 7 bases short, with 15 bases between. The DNA of the CDR3 is TGTGCCAGCAGTCCCCCGGGTGTAGTAAATTCACCCCTCCACTTT. This translates into CASSPPGVVNSPLHF.

The sample holds one count of this clone. This chain links TRBV9 with TRBJ1-1, with TRBD1 matching 10 bases. The CDR3 loop spans 13 amino acids. V dropped 0 bases and J dropped 10; count of bases not matched to a gene: 3. Germline V CDR1 and CDR2: SGDLS, YYNGEE. Written as DNA, the CDR3 is TGTGCCAGCAGCGTAGACGGGACAGGGGTAGCTTTCTTT. Its protein product is CASSVDGTGVAFF.

This chain joins TRBV19 and TRBJ1-6; D not certain. Trimming shortened V by 1 base and J by 7 bases, and 8 bases separated the two germline ends. The V gene's germline CDR1 is LNHDA and CDR2 SQIVND (reference sequence). The CDR3 loop spans 14 amino acids. DNA of the CDR3: TGTGCCAGTAGTATAGGCCAGTTCAATTCACCCCTCCACTTT. Translation: CASSIGQFNSPLHF.

The gene calls are TRBV5-1 and TRBJ1-2; 8 nucleotides line up with TRBD1. Germline V gene data show CDR1 as SGHRS and CDR2 as YFSETQ. The CDR3 totals 14 residues. Losses at the gene ends were 4 bases for V and 3 bases for J; bases not matched to a gene: 5. The CDR3 sequence is CASSLAQGDYGYTF. Here the CDR3 DNA reads TGCGCCAGCAGCCTCGCACAGGGGGACTATGGCTACACCTTC.

The V call is TRBV6-1, the J call TRBJ2-7, with TRBD2 matching over 7 bases. Trimming took 1 base from V and 2 from J; bases not matched to a gene: 5. CDR3 length: 15 residues. CDR1 is MNHNS and CDR2 is SASEGT in the germline V gene. CDR3 coding DNA: TGTGCCAGCAGTGAAGTAGGGAGGGCTACCTACGAGCAGTACTTC. Its translation: CASSEVGRATYEQYF.

J is TRBJ1-2 and V is TRBV6-1; TRBD1 might be the D (6 bases). The CDR3 has 13 residues. Per the germline V gene, CDR1 is MNHNS and CDR2 is SASEGT. The V and J ends lost 3 bases and 8 bases respectively, with 13 bases between them. DNA for the CDR3: TGTGCCAGCAGTGAGGTACGAGGGGGAGGCTACACCTTC. Encoded protein: CASSEVRGGGYTF.

The table lists this clone with a few counts. The V call is TRBV11-2, the J call TRBJ2-2; the D is unclear. Deletions cut 3 bases from V and 0 bases from J, with 8 bases between. CDR1 and CDR2 from the germline V gene are SGHAT and FQNNGV. This CDR3 spans 15 amino acids. The CDR3 sequence: CASSFILSNTGELFF. The DNA of the CDR3 is TGTGCCAGCAGCTTCATACTTTCGAACACCGGGGAGCTGTTTTTT. Full variable domain (rest looked up from reference TRBV11-2 and TRBJ2-2): EAGVAQSPRYKIIEKRQSVAFWCNPISGHATLYWYQQILGQGPKLLIQFQNNGVVDDSQLPKDRFSAERLKGVDSTLKIQPAKLEDSAVYLCASSFILSNTGELFFGEGSRLTVL.

The genes are TRBV30 and TRBJ1-5, with TRBD1 as a possible D gene (6 bases). Trimming shortened V by 2 bases and J by 1 base, and 12 bases separated the two germline ends. The length of the CDR3 is 15 residues. The germline gives CDR1 GTSNPN, CDR2 SVGIG (reference sequence). The CDR3 DNA reads as TGTGCCTGGAGTCTTACAGGGCTAAGCAATCAGCCCCAGCATTTT. It codes for CAWSLTGLSNQPQHF. Variable domain in full (rest from reference TRBV30 and TRBJ1-5): SQTIHQWPATLVQPVGSPLSLECTVEGTSNPNLYWYRQAAGRGLQLLFYSVGIGQISSEVPQNLSASRPQDRQFILSSKKLLLSDSGFYLCAWSLTGLSNQPQHFGDGTRLSIL.

The rearrangement links TRBV9 to TRBJ2-1; possibly TRBD2 for D (5 bases). The germline V and J ends were trimmed by 5 bases and 9 bases, with 21 bases remaining between them. The CDR3 has 15 residues. Germline CDR1 and CDR2: SGDLS and YYNGEE. CDR3 loop: CASSGSVPPLGEQFF. The DNA for the CDR3 is TGTGCCAGCAGTGGTAGCGTTCCCCCGCTTGGTGAGCAGTTCTTC.

The chain carries TRBV28 and TRBJ2-7, with a weak D call TRBD2 (5 bases). Trimming pared 7 bases from V and 3 bases from J, leaving 10 bases between. CDR1 and CDR2 (germline): MDHEN, SYDVKM. The CDR3 is made up of 12 amino acids. The CDR3 coding sequence is TGTGCCAGCACCGGGGTACACTACGAGCAGTACTTC. It translates to CASTGVHYEQYF. Complete variable domain (other parts from reference TRBV28 and TRBJ2-7): DVKVTQSSRYLVKRTGEKVFLECVQDMDHENMFWYRQDPGLGLRLIYFSYDVKMKEKGDIPEGYSVSREKKERFSLILESASTNQTSMYLCASTGVHYEQYFGPGTRLTVT.

This chain links TRBV6-2 or TRBV6-3 with TRBJ2-1; D is uncertain. CDR1 is MNHEY and CDR2 is SVGEGT in the germline V gene. Deletions cut 4 bases from V and 2 bases from J, with 9 bases between. The CDR3 sequence is 14 residues long. The CDR3 region has the DNA TGTGCCAGCAGTTGGAGTGGTCCCTACAATGAGCAGTTCTTC. Its protein is CASSWSGPYNEQFF.